This T cell receptor (beta chain) originates from a study of blood T cell repertoires in COVID-19. The CDR3 covers 18 residues. The germline gives CDR1 GTSNPN, CDR2 SVGIG (reference sequence). V lost 1 base to trimming and J lost 7 bases; unmatched junction nucleotides: 20. Method: immunoSEQ multiplex PCR; TCRdb's copy keeps in-frame clones and lacks some. The sample includes 250,000 to 350,000 clones, roughly 83% of them seen just once. The sequenced sample consisted of peripheral blood. This sequence was found in a woman aged 45-59 years with acute or convalescent COVID-19. The chain combines TRBV30 with TRBJ2-7, with 9 bases matching TRBD1. CDR3 amino acids: CAWSAGTGTAAVIWEQYF. The CDR3 nucleotides are TGTGCCTGGAGTGCCGGGACAGGGACCGCAGCAGTTATTTGGGAGCAGTACTTC.